This is a list of T cell receptor beta chains from one sample in a study of blood T cell repertoires in COVID-19. The data were produced by immunoSEQ multiplex PCR, yet TCRdb's version contains in-frame clones alone and is incomplete. Of 300,000 to 500,000 clones listed, 88% are singletons. Sequenced input: PBMCs or T cells enriched from blood (not recorded which). Every receptor here comes from a woman in her 40s with acute COVID-19. Both conserved end residues are part of each CDR3. A D gene is named only where the DNA matches it firmly. Only part of the rows carry a size: once, few, many, or a class if the clone is expanded.

>TRBV11-2|TRBJ1-4|TRBD1|NA
CASSLDRGTGEKLFF
TGTGCCAGCAGCTTAGACAGGGGGACGGGTGAAAAACTGTTTTTT
>TRBV5-6|TRBJ1-5|NA|NA
CASSLYRPNQPQHF
TGTGCCAGCAGCTTGTACAGACCCAATCAGCCCCAGCATTTT
>TRBV4-2|TRBJ2-7|TRBD2|once
CASSQELAGGYEQYF
TGTGCCAGCAGCCAAGAGCTAGCGGGGGGCTACGAGCAGTACTTC
>TRBV30|TRBJ1-1|TRBD1|NA
CAWTTYRTGTSNTEAFF
TGTGCCTGGACCACATACCGGACAGGCACCTCGAACACTGAAGCTTTCTTT
>TRBV24-1|TRBJ2-1|TRBD1|NA
CATSDTGQGLEGEQFF
TGTGCCACCAGTGACACGGGACAGGGTTTGGAGGGTGAGCAGTTCTTC
>TRBV6-5|TRBJ2-7|NA|NA
CASSYPGATSYEQYF
TGTGCCAGCAGTTACCCGGGAGCCACATCCTACGAGCAGTACTTC
>TRBV25-1|TRBJ1-5|TRBD1|NA
CASSEALDRGTFNQPQHF
TGTGCCAGCAGTGAGGCTTTGGACAGGGGAACGTTCAATCAGCCCCAGCATTTT
>TRBV6-5|TRBJ1-5|NA|NA
CASMGINSNQPQHF
TGTGCCAGCATGGGCATTAATAGCAATCAGCCCCAGCATTTT
>TRBV5-1|TRBJ1-1|TRBD1|NA
CASSTGQENTEAFF
TGCGCCAGCAGCACGGGACAGGAGAACACTGAAGCTTTCTTT
>TRBV18|TRBJ1-1|NA|NA
CASSLRDKNTEAFF
TGTGCCAGCTCACTCCGGGACAAGAACACTGAAGCTTTCTTT
>TRBV5-1|TRBJ2-7|TRBD1|NA
CASSLGPPGTGHEQYF
TGCGCCAGCAGCTTGGGACCCCCGGGGACAGGGCACGAGCAGTACTTC
>TRBV5-1|TRBJ1-6|NA|NA
CASSPQGGNYNSPLHF
TGCGCCAGCAGCCCCCAGGGAGGGAACTATAATTCACCCCTCCACTTT
>TRBV24-1|TRBJ1-1|TRBD1|NA
CATSEWGQGVGAFF
TGTGCCACCAGTGAATGGGGACAGGGGGTTGGAGCTTTCTTT
>TRBV11-2|TRBJ2-7|TRBD2|NA
CASSLELRGGVFYEQYF
TGTGCCAGCAGCTTAGAGCTACGTGGGGGGGTCTTCTACGAGCAGTACTTC
>TRBV5-6|TRBJ1-3|NA|NA
CASSFQGFIDTIYF
TGTGCCAGCAGCTTCCAGGGGTTTATTGACACCATATATTTT
>TRBV2|TRBJ2-3|TRBD2|NA
CASSEARGGGISYTQYF
TGTGCCAGCAGTGAGGCCAGGGGCGGGGGGATCTCATATACGCAGTATTTT
>TRBV9|TRBJ2-1|TRBD2|NA
CASSVGLAGEQFF
TGTGCCAGCAGCGTGGGACTAGCGGGTGAGCAGTTCTTC
>TRBV24-1|TRBJ2-3|NA|NA
CATSDTLLTDTQYF
TGTGCCACCAGTGATACTCTACTCACAGATACGCAGTATTTT
>TRBV6-5|TRBJ1-5|NA|NA
CASRGTGIGQPQHF
TGTGCCAGCAGAGGAACAGGGATAGGTCAGCCCCAGCATTTT
>TRBV19|TRBJ2-7|NA|NA
CASRSFGPQSYF
TGTGCCAGTAGATCTTTCGGTCCACAGTCGTACTTC
>TRBV18|TRBJ1-1|NA|NA
CASSPQARYAEAFF
TGTGCCAGCTCACCCCAAGCTCGGTACGCTGAAGCTTTCTTT
>TRBV2|TRBJ1-5|NA|NA
CASSEQGSPSIQHF
TGTGCCAGCAGTGAACAGGGCAGCCCCTCGATCCAGCATTTT
>TRBV7-2|TRBJ2-5|TRBD2|once
CASSLASVAGAETQYF
TGTGCCAGCAGCTTAGCCTCGGTAGCGGGGGCAGAGACCCAGTACTTC
>TRBV18|TRBJ1-4|NA|NA
CASSLAVDNEKLFF
TGTGCCAGCTCACTAGCCGTGGATAATGAAAAACTGTTTTTT
>TRBV19|TRBJ1-1|NA|once
CASRSPTGMNTEAFF
TGTGCCAGTAGATCTCCGACAGGAATGAACACTGAAGCTTTCTTT
>TRBV6-5|TRBJ2-7|NA|NA
CASSYLHLSSYEQYF
TGTGCCAGCAGTTACCTTCACCTGAGCTCCTACGAGCAGTACTTC
>TRBV5-5|TRBJ1-5|NA|few
CASSLTASNQPQHF
TGTGCCAGCAGCTTGACTGCCAGCAATCAGCCCCAGCATTTT
>TRBV9|TRBJ2-1|NA|NA
CASSVVGKGQLVF
TGTGCCAGCAGCGTAGTAGGTAAGGGACAACTAGTCTTC
>TRBV24-1|TRBJ1-2|NA|NA
CATSDSREQRGGYTF
TGTGCCACCAGTGATTCCAGGGAGCAGCGGGGTGGCTACACCTTC
>TRBV6-5|TRBJ2-7|NA|NA
CASRQVSNEQYF
TGTGCCAGCAGGCAGGTCAGCAACGAGCAGTACTTC
>TRBV27|TRBJ2-6|TRBD2|NA
CASSSGVGSGANVLTF
TGTGCCAGTTCTAGCGGGGTCGGCTCTGGGGCCAACGTCCTGACTTTC
>TRBV5-1|TRBJ2-7|TRBD2|once
CASSPGLAGGIYEQYF
TGCGCCAGCAGCCCCGGACTAGCGGGGGGGATCTACGAGCAGTACTTC
>TRBV5-5|TRBJ2-5|TRBD2|NA
CASSLVASGPRETQYF
TGTGCCAGCAGCTTGGTAGCTAGCGGGCCGAGGGAGACCCAGTACTTC
>TRBV7-9|TRBJ1-1|NA|once
CASSRIGGNTEAFF
TGTGCCAGCAGCCGTATCGGGGGGAACACTGAAGCTTTCTTT
>TRBV30|TRBJ1-5|NA|NA
CAWTGFSNQPQHF
TGTGCCTGGACAGGGTTCAGCAATCAGCCCCAGCATTTT
>TRBV6-5|TRBJ1-6|NA|NA
CASSYRGRDSPLHF
TGTGCCAGCAGTTACAGGGGTAGGGATTCACCCCTCCATTTT
>TRBV18|TRBJ1-1|TRBD1|once
CASSPSSSRTGNTEAFF
TGTGCCAGCTCACCCTCAAGCTCTAGGACAGGGAACACTGAAGCTTTCTTT
>TRBV5-1|TRBJ2-3|NA|NA
CASSLGQGLDTQYF
TGCGCCAGCAGCTTGGGCCAGGGGCTAGATACGCAGTATTTT
>TRBV10-1|TRBJ1-1|NA|few
CASRGWRDLFTEAFF
TGCGCCAGCAGGGGGTGGAGGGATCTCTTCACTGAAGCTTTCTTT
>TRBV30|TRBJ2-7|TRBD1|NA
CAWSLRGREQYF
TGTGCCTGGAGTCTTAGGGGGCGCGAGCAGTACTTC
>TRBV10-3|TRBJ1-2|NA|NA
CAISEARDTSYGYTF
TGTGCCATCAGTGAGGCCCGGGACACATCCTATGGCTACACCTTC
>TRBV29-1|TRBJ2-7|TRBD1|NA
CSVGGQGIEQYF
TGCAGCGTAGGTGGACAGGGGATCGAGCAGTACTTC
>TRBV5-8|TRBJ2-1|NA|few
CASSLFGSFYNEQFF
TGTGCCAGCAGCTTGTTCGGTTCGTTCTACAATGAGCAGTTCTTC
>TRBV18|TRBJ2-5|NA|few
CASSLDSYQETQYF
TGTGCCAGCTCATTGGACAGCTACCAAGAGACCCAGTACTTC
>TRBV2|TRBJ2-1|NA|NA
CASTPKVGDKQFF
TGTGCCAGCACCCCTAAGGTCGGGGACAAGCAGTTCTTC
>TRBV10-3|TRBJ2-7|TRBD2|NA
CAISESSGDEQYF
TGTGCCATCAGTGAATCTAGCGGGGACGAGCAGTACTTC
>TRBV12-3/TRBV12-4|TRBJ2-1|TRBD2|NA
CASSLGGGNEQFF
TGTGCCAGCAGTTTGGGCGGGGGGAACGAGCAGTTCTTC